This TCR beta chain was documented in a study of blood T cell repertoires in COVID-19. Study-level background: Both acute and convalescent COVID-19 samples were obtained from the United States, Italy and Spain. T cells, B-cell-depleted T cells, or PBMCs supplied cDNA or gDNA.

There are 16 residues in the CDR3. CDR1 and CDR2 (germline): MGHDK, SYGVNS. After removal of 5 bases from V and 3 bases from J, the junction contained 9 bases not matched to a gene. It was during active infection that Seattle patients were enrolled and then longitudinally followed. Only in-frame clones appear in the TCRdb table, and some are missing; sequencing was by immunoSEQ multiplex PCR. The table records around 260,000 clones, 80% to 95% of them present only once. V and J are TRBV25-1 and TRBJ2-7, with 11 bases matching TRBD1. The source of this sequence is a person in their late teens or twenties with COVID-19, enrolled during active disease. Input material: peripheral blood. As DNA, the CDR3 is TGTGCCAGCAGTACCCCATCGGGACAGGGGGGCTACGAGCAGTACTTC. Translating it yields CASSTPSGQGGYEQYF.